Following are 28 T cell receptor beta chains from one sample sequenced in a study of early T cells in non-severe SARS-CoV-2 infection. TCRdb fed the 5' RACE reads into MiXCR, producing one record per CDR3 protein. The sample has roughly 28,000 distinct CDR3 sequences, around 4.4% seen once. Material for sequencing was whole blood. Source of these receptors: an adult who was a healthcare worker with PCR-confirmed SARS-CoV-2 infection or an uninfected control (not recorded which).

This clonotype has just a few counts. The V call is TRBV12-5, the J call TRBJ1-2; D unclear. This CDR3 has 17 residues. Germline V CDR1 and CDR2: LGHNT, FRNRAP. Trimming pared 2 bases from V and 4 bases from J, leaving 20 bases between. In nucleotides, the CDR3 is TGTGCTAGTGGTTTGAAACCGTCCCGGGGAGCTAGCTATGGCTACACCTTC. Amino acid sequence: CASGLKPSRGASYGYTF.

This clonotype occurred many times. The V gene is TRBV4-1, the J gene TRBJ2-1; 11 bases agree with TRBD2. The CDR3 is 16 residues long. The V gene end was trimmed by 3 bases and the J gene end by 4 bases; junction bases not matched to a gene: 5. Germline-derived CDR1 and CDR2 are MGHRA and YSYEKL. Written as DNA, the CDR3 is TGCGCCAGCAGCCAGAGTCCTAGCGGGGGGTACAATGAGCAGTTCTTC. Its protein is CASSQSPSGGYNEQFF.

In its sample, this clonotype was seen many times. The CDR3 DNA reads TGCAGTGGTAAGACTAGCGGGAACTACAATGAGCAGTTCTTC. It codes for CSGKTSGNYNEQFF. The gene calls are TRBV20-1 and TRBJ2-1, with 11 positions matching TRBD2. Per germline, CDR1 DFQATT and CDR2 SNEGSKA (reference sequence). The junction had 5 bases not matched to a gene; V was cut back by 7 bases and J by 3 bases. The CDR3 is made up of 14 amino acids.

The genes are TRBV5-5 and TRBJ2-2, with D tentatively TRBD1 or TRBD2 (5 bases each). This CDR3 has 16 amino acids. The germline V and J ends were trimmed by 4 bases and 1 base, with 14 bases remaining between them. Germline CDR1 is SGHKS and CDR2 is YYEKEE (reference sequence). For the CDR3, the DNA is TGTGCCAGCAGCCCCCGGGGCGGAATGAACACCGGGGAGCTGTTTTTT. Translating it yields CASSPRGGMNTGELFF.

Only a few counts were recorded for this clonotype. This chain joins TRBV20-1 and TRBJ2-1, with TRBD1 identical over 10 bases. Trimming removed 6 bases from V and 10 bases from J; junction bases left unmatched: 9. In germline, CDR1 is DFQATT, CDR2 SNEGSKA (reference sequence). The CDR3 covers 13 residues. CDR3 sequence (DNA): TGCAGTGCCCCGAGACAGGGGGCTGGGGAGCAGTTCTTC. Its translation: CSAPRQGAGEQFF.

By share, this clonotype ranks as medium-sized (0.01 to 0.1%). V is TRBV30 and J is TRBJ1-2; D is possibly TRBD1 (5 bases). The germline CDR1 and CDR2 sequences are GTSNPN and SVGIG (reference sequence). The CDR3 runs 14 residues. Trimming left V 2 bases short and J 2 bases short, with 12 bases between. The DNA of the CDR3 is TGTGCCTGGAGTCCGGGGGGAGCCAACTATGGCTACACCTTC. This translates into CAWSPGGANYGYTF. The full variable domain, its missing parts supplied by reference TRBV30 and TRBJ1-2, is SQTIHQWPATLVQPVGSPLSLECTVEGTSNPNLYWYRQAAGRGLQLLFYSVGIGQISSEVPQNLSASRPQDRQFILSSKKLLLSDSGFYLCAWSPGGANYGYTFGSGTRLTVV.

This clonotype has ten or more counts. In nucleotides, the CDR3 is TGTGCCAGCAGCCTTCTTGGGCCGAACACTGAAGCTTTCTTT. Translation gives CASSLLGPNTEAFF. This sequence joins TRBV14 and TRBJ1-1; no definite D call. Trimming left V 4 bases short and J 1 base short, with 10 bases between. The CDR3 is 14 amino acids. CDR1 is SGHDN and CDR2 is FVKESK in the germline V gene.

Only a few counts were recorded for this clonotype. The genes are TRBV15 and TRBJ2-3; TRBD2 agrees at 8 bases. Germline V CDR1 and CDR2: LNHNV, YYDKDF (reference sequence). J lost 12 bases, V lost 5 bases, and 19 bases had no gene match. The CDR3 is 16 residues long. The CDR3 bases are TGTGCCACCAGCGGCTCCAGTAGCGGGGAAATTCACCGCCAGTATTTT. Its translation is CATSGSSSGEIHRQYF. The full variable domain, its missing parts supplied by reference TRBV15 and TRBJ2-3, is DAMVIQNPRYQVTQFGKPVTLSCSQTLNHNVMYWYQQKSSQAPKLLFHYYDKDFNNEADTPDNFQSRRPNTSFCFLDIRSPGLGDTAMYLCATSGSSSGEIHRQYFGPGTRLTVL.

This clonotype was detected only a few times. The V call is TRBV11-2, the J call TRBJ2-2; D remains unclear. CDR1 is SGHAT, CDR2 FQNNGV, per germline. V was clipped by 2 bases and J by 1 base, with 5 bases between them. This CDR3 spans 14 amino acids. The CDR3 nucleotides are TGTGCCAGCAGCTTAATCAGGAACACCGGGGAGCTGTTTTTT. Its translation is CASSLIRNTGELFF.

In this sample, this clonotype turned up many times. V and J are TRBV7-6 and TRBJ2-5; D remains ambiguous. V lost 3 bases, J lost 5 bases, and 10 bases lay in between. CDR3 size: 13 residues. CDR1 and CDR2 (germline): SGHVS, FNYEAQ. The CDR3 spells CASSFSRQETQYF. CDR3 in DNA: TGTGCCAGCAGCTTTTCCCGGCAGGAGACCCAGTACTTC.

There are many counts of this clonotype. V usage is TRBV6-6 and J usage is TRBJ2-3, with D perhaps TRBD1 or TRBD2 (6 bases each). The V end was cut by 1 base, the J end by 0 bases, with 11 bases between. The CDR3 loop spans 16 amino acids. Germline-derived CDR1 and CDR2 are MNHNY and SVGAGI (reference sequence). The chain's CDR3 is CASSYFGGTSTDTQYF. DNA for the CDR3: TGTGCCAGCAGTTACTTTGGGGGGACAAGCACAGATACGCAGTATTTT.

This clonotype was counted a few times. The chain is built from TRBV28 and TRBJ2-1; 11 bases agree with TRBD2. J gave up 10 bases and V 1 base, and 6 bases lay outside the gene matches. The CDR3 runs 15 residues. Germline loops: CDR1 MDHEN, CDR2 SYDVKM. Here the CDR3 DNA reads TGTGCCAGCAGTTTATCGGGACTAGCGGAGAAAGAGCAGTTCTTC. It is translated as CASSLSGLAEKEQFF.

This clonotype has a count of ten or more. This rearrangement joins TRBV13 to TRBJ2-4, with 8 positions matching TRBD2. The ends lost 5 bases at V and 8 bases at J; junction bases unmatched: 14. This CDR3 is built from 16 residues. Germline CDR1 reads PRHDT; CDR2 reads FYEKMQ (reference sequence). The CDR3 nucleotides read TGTGCCAGCAGCCCTATAGCGGGGACACGGCGGGACATTCAGTACTTC. Protein: CASSPIAGTRRDIQYF.

This clonotype was seen a handful of times. The V gene is TRBV2, the J gene TRBJ2-5, with D unresolved. Trimming cost V 3 bases and J 5 bases, with 1 base left between them. The V gene's germline CDR1 is SNHLY and CDR2 FYNNEI. The CDR3 runs to 10 residues. CDR3: CASSDETQYF. Written as DNA, the CDR3 is TGTGCCAGCAGTGACGAGACCCAGTACTTC.

This clonotype was counted only a few times. This rearrangement joins TRBV29-1 to TRBJ2-3; D may be TRBD2 (5 bases). V was pared by 7 bases and J by 6 bases, with 14 bases between. Germline lookup yields CDR1 SQVTM and CDR2 ANQGSEA. The CDR3 contains 12 residues. CDR3 amino acids: CSAQTPGDTQYF. Here the CDR3 DNA reads TGCAGCGCACAAACACCGGGGGATACGCAGTATTTT.

The chain has TRBV6-4 and TRBJ2-3; tentatively, D is TRBD2 (5 bases). The CDR3 loop spans 15 amino acids. V lost 2 bases to trimming and J lost 3 bases, with 12 bases between them. Per germline, CDR1 MRHNA and CDR2 SNTAGT. This CDR3 is CASSDDPGTTDTQYF. The CDR3 DNA reads as TGTGCCAGCAGTGACGACCCGGGAACTACAGATACGCAGTATTTT.

This clonotype was recorded a few times. V is TRBV7-6 and J is TRBJ2-7; 8 bases are shared with TRBD1. Germline V gives CDR1 SGHVS, CDR2 FNYEAQ. V gave up 3 bases and J gave up 9 bases; unmatched junction bases: 4. The CDR3 consists of 12 residues. This CDR3 reads CASSLGQDRQYF. The CDR3, as DNA: TGTGCCAGCAGCTTGGGACAGGACCGGCAGTACTTC.

This clonotype is labeled as medium-sized (0.01 to 0.1%). The rearrangement uses TRBV12-3 or TRBV12-4 and TRBJ1-2, with unresolved D. The CDR3 covers 11 residues. V gave up 8 bases and J gave up 2 bases, with 6 bases separating them. In DNA form, the CDR3 reads TGTGCCAGCGAGGAGAACTATGGCTACACCTTC. Translation: CASEENYGYTF.

V gene TRBV18 combines with J gene TRBJ2-1, with 9 nucleotides matching TRBD2. Germline V gene sequence: CDR1 KGHSH, CDR2 LQKENI. The CDR3 spans 19 residues. With V trimmed by 2 bases and J by 0 bases, 11 bases remained unmatched. CDR3 region: CASSPAFSGSSPSYNEQFF. CDR3 nucleotide sequence: TGTGCCAGCTCACCAGCCTTTAGCGGGAGTAGCCCCTCCTACAATGAGCAGTTCTTC.

This clonotype was recorded at least ten times. The chain has TRBV3-1 and TRBJ2-1, with 11 bases that match TRBD2. Trimming at V came to 3 bases and at J to 7 bases, leaving 8 bases not matched to a gene. The CDR3 covers 16 residues. CDR1 is LGHDT and CDR2 is YNNKEL in the germline V gene (reference sequence). CDR3 sequence reads: CASSHLSGGARNEQFF. The CDR3 bases are TGTGCCAGCAGCCATCTTAGCGGGGGGGCAAGAAATGAGCAGTTCTTC.

V is TRBV20-1 and J is TRBJ2-1; D is ambiguous. V was cut by 5 bases and J by 8 bases, with 13 bases left in between. This CDR3 comprises 12 residues. Per germline, CDR1 DFQATT and CDR2 SNEGSKA (reference sequence). This CDR3 is CSACQTWDEQFF. CDR3 sequence (DNA): TGCAGTGCTTGCCAGACTTGGGATGAGCAGTTCTTC.

This clonotype was seen at least ten times. This sequence joins TRBV20-1 and TRBJ2-3, with 10 bases matching TRBD2. Trimming took 3 bases from V and 6 from J; bases not matched to a gene: 9. The CDR3 runs 15 residues. The germline CDR1 and CDR2 sequences are DFQATT and SNEGSKA (reference sequence). As DNA, the CDR3 is TGCAGTGCTAGTTCCCTAGCGGGGGATAAGGATACGCAGTATTTT. Amino acids: CSASSLAGDKDTQYF.

This clonotype ranks as medium-sized. CDR3 region: CASSLGVNDNEQFF. The CDR3 region has the DNA TGTGCCAGCAGCTTGGGAGTAAACGACAATGAGCAGTTCTTC. The chain carries TRBV5-6 and TRBJ2-1; no clear D. The CDR3 consists of 14 residues. The V and J ends lost 0 bases and 5 bases respectively, with 9 bases between them. Germline V gene lookup returns CDR1 SGHDT and CDR2 YYEEEE.

Many counts were recorded for this clonotype. The J gene is TRBJ2-1, the V gene TRBV7-8, with a tentative D call TRBD2 (6 bases). The CDR3 sequence is 16 residues long. Germline loops: CDR1 SGHVS, CDR2 FQNEAQ. V lost 2 bases and J 4 bases, leaving 15 bases between the germline ends. CDR3 protein: CASSLRAVREYNEQFF. The CDR3 DNA reads as TGTGCCAGCAGCTTACGCGCCGTCCGGGAGTACAATGAGCAGTTCTTC.

Turning to this clonotype: One base away lies a much larger clone, so this may be a sequencing read error. The V gene is TRBV4-1, the J gene TRBJ1-1; D is ambiguous. CDR3 size: 14 residues. Germline CDR1 MGHRA, CDR2 YSYEKL. Trimming left V 6 bases short and J 0 bases short, with 11 bases between. The CDR3 sequence: CASSVIGLNTEAFF. Here the CDR3 DNA reads TGCGCCAGCAGTGTGATAGGGCTGAACACTGAAGCTTTCTTT.

This clonotype was recorded many times. V gene TRBV11-2 combines with J gene TRBJ2-2; a possible D gene is TRBD2 (5 bases). This CDR3 has 16 residues. Germline assignment: CDR1 SGHAT and CDR2 FQNNGV. The ends were cut back, 3 bases at V and 4 bases at J, with 15 bases in the middle. CDR3 nucleotides: TGTGCCAGCAGCTTCGGGCTAGCCTCCAGCACCGGGGAGCTGTTTTTT. This codes for CASSFGLASSTGELFF.

This clonotype was detected many times. The chain uses TRBV12-3 or TRBV12-4 and TRBJ1-3; D is unresolved. The V and J ends lost 5 bases and 0 bases respectively, with 8 bases between them. The CDR3 length is 14 residues. The CDR3 protein is CASSTGFSGNTIYF. CDR3 coding DNA: TGTGCCAGCAGTACGGGATTCTCTGGAAACACCATATATTTT.

Many counts were recorded for this clonotype. V and J are TRBV6-1 and TRBJ1-4, with D possibly being TRBD1 (6 bases). Germline CDR1 and CDR2: MNHNS and SASEGT. The V end lost 6 bases, the J end lost 7 bases, and 15 bases lay between the germline ends. This CDR3 contains 14 residues. The CDR3 reads CASRKRGEVEKLFF. The CDR3 DNA is TGTGCCAGCAGAAAGAGGGGGGAGGTTGAAAAACTGTTTTTT.